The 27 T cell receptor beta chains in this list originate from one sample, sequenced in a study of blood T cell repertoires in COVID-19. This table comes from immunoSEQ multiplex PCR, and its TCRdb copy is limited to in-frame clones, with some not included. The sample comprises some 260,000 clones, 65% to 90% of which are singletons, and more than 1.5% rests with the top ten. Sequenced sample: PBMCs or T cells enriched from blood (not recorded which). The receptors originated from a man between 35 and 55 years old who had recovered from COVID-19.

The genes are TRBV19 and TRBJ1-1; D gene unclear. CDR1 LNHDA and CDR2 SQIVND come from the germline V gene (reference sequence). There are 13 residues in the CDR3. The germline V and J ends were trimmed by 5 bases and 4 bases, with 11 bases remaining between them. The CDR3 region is CASSVRSATEAFF. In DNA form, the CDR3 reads TGTGCCAGTAGTGTGAGGTCTGCCACTGAAGCTTTCTTT.

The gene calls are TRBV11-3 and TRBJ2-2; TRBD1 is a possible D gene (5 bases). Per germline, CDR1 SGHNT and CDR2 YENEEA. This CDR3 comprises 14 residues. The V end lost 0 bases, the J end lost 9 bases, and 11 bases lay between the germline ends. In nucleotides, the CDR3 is TGTGCCAGCAGCTTAGACAGGGAAGAAAGGGAGCTGTTTTTT. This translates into CASSLDREERELFF.

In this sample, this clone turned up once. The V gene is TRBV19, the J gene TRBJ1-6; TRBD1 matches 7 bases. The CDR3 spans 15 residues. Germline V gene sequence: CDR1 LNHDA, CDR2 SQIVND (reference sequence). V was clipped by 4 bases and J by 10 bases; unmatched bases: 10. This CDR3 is CASSTIQGRWSPLHF. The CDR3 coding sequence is TGTGCCAGTAGTACAATACAGGGGCGGTGGTCACCCCTCCACTTT.

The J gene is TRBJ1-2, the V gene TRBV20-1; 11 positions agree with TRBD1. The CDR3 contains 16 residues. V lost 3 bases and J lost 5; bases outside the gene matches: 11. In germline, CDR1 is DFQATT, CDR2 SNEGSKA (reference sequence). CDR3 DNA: TGCAGTGCTAGTGAATTTGGACAGGGGGCAGGATATGGCTACACCTTC. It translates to CSASEFGQGAGYGYTF.

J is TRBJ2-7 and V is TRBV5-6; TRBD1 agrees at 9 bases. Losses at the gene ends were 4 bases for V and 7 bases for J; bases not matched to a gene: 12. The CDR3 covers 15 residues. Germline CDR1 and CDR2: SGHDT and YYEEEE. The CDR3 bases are TGTGCCAGCAGCCCGGGGACAGGGAGGTGGAGGGAGCAGTACTTC. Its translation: CASSPGTGRWREQYF.

The DNA for the CDR3 is TGTGCCAGCAGTGAAACAGTTAACTATGGCTACACCTTC. Translated, it gives CASSETVNYGYTF. This rearrangement joins TRBV6-1 to TRBJ1-2; D ambiguous. CDR1 and CDR2 (germline): MNHNS, SASEGT. The CDR3 sequence is 13 residues long. With 2 bases removed from V and 1 base from J, the gap between germline ends came to 5 bases.

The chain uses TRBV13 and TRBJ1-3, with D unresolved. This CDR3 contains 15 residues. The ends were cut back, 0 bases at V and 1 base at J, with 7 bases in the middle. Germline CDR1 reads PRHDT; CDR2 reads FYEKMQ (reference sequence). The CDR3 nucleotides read TGTGCCAGCAGCTTAGGCCGGGTATCTGGAAACACCATATATTTT. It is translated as CASSLGRVSGNTIYF.

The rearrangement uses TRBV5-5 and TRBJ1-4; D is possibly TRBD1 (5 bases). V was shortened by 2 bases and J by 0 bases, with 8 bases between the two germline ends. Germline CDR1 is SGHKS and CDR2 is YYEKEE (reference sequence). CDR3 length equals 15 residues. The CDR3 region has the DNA TGTGCCAGCAGCTTCTCACAGGCAACTAATGAAAAACTGTTTTTT. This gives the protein CASSFSQATNEKLFF.

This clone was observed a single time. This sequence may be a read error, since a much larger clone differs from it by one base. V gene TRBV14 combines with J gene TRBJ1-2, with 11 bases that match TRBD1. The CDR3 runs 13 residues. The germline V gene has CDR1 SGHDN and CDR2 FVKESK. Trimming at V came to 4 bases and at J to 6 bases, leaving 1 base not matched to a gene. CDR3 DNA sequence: TGTGCCAGCAGCCTGGGACAGGGGGATGGCTACACCTTC. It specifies CASSLGQGDGYTF.

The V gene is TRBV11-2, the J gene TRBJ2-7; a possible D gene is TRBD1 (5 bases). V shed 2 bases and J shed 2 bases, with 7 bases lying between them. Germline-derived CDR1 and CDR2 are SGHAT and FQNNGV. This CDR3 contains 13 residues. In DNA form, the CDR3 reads TGTGCCAGCAGCTTATTGACAGCCTACGAGCAGTACTTC. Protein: CASSLLTAYEQYF. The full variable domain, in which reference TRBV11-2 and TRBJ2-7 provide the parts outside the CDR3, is EAGVAQSPRYKIIEKRQSVAFWCNPISGHATLYWYQQILGQGPKLLIQFQNNGVVDDSQLPKDRFSAERLKGVDSTLKIQPAKLEDSAVYLCASSLLTAYEQYFGPGTRLTVT.

The DNA of the CDR3 is TGTGCCAGCAGCGTTCATAGCGGGGGGCCCCCAGAGACCCAGTACTTC. This translates into CASSVHSGGPPETQYF. J is TRBJ2-5 and V is TRBV7-2; 10 bases line up with TRBD2. Trimming removed 5 bases from V and 4 bases from J; junction bases left unmatched: 10. The germline V gene encodes CDR1 SGHTA and CDR2 FQGNSA. The CDR3 runs to 16 residues.

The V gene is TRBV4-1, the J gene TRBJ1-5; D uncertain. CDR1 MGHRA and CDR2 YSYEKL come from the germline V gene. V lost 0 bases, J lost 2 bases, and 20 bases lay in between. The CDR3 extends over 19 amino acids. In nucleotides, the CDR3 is TGCGCCAGCAGCCAAGAGGTGAGCCTTACTAAGAGAGGCAATCAGCCCCAGCATTTT. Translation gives CASSQEVSLTKRGNQPQHF.

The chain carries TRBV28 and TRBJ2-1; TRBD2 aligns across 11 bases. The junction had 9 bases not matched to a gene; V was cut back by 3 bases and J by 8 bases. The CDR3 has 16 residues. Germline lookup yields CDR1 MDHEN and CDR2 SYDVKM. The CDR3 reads CASSFGSSGRIDEQFF. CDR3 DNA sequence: TGTGCCAGCAGTTTTGGGTCTAGCGGGAGGATAGATGAGCAGTTCTTC.

CDR3 sequence reads: CASSLDRENTGELFF. CDR3 DNA sequence: TGTGCCAGCAGCTTGGACAGGGAGAACACCGGGGAGCTGTTTTTT. The rearrangement links TRBV5-4 to TRBJ2-2, with D tentatively TRBD1 (6 bases). CDR1 and CDR2 (germline): SGHNT, YYREEE (reference sequence). Trimming pared 0 bases from V and 1 base from J, leaving 7 bases between. The CDR3 is made up of 15 amino acids.

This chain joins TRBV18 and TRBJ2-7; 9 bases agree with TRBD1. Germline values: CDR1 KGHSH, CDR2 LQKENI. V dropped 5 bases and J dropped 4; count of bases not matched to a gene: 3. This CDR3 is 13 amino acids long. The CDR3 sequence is CASSGGQGYEQYF. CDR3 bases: TGTGCCAGCTCAGGGGGACAGGGATACGAGCAGTACTTC.

The CDR3 DNA reads TGTGCCAGTAGTATATCGGGGGTAGGTCAGCCCCAGCATTTT. Protein sequence: CASSISGVGQPQHF. The V gene is TRBV19, the J gene TRBJ1-5; TRBD1 might be the D (5 bases). V lost 2 bases and J 6 bases, leaving 11 bases between the germline ends. There are 14 residues in the CDR3. Germline CDR1 reads LNHDA; CDR2 reads SQIVND (reference sequence).

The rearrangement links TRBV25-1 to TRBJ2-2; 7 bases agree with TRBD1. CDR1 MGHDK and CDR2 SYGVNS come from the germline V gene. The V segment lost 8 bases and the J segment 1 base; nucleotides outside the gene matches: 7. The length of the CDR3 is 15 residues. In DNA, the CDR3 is TGTGCCAGCGAGGAGGACAGGAGGAACACCGGGGAGCTGTTTTTT. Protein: CASEEDRRNTGELFF.

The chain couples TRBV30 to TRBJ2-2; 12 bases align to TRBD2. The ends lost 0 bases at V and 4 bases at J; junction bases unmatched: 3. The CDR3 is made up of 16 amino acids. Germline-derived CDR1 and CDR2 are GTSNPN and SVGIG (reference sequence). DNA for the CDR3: TGTGCCTGGAGTGTACTAGCGGGAGGTCTCACCGGGGAGCTGTTTTTT. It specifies CAWSVLAGGLTGELFF.

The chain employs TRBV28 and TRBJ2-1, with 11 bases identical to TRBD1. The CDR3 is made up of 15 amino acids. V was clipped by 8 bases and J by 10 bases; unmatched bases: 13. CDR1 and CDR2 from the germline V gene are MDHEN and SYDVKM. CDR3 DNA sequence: TGTGCCAGCGAGGATCTCCGGGACAGGGGGGTCGAGCAGTTCTTC. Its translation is CASEDLRDRGVEQFF.

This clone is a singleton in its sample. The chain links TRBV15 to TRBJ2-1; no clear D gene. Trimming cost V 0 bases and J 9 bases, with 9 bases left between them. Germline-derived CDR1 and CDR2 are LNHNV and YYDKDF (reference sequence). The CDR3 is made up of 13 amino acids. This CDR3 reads CATSRDVAGEQFF. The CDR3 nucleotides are TGTGCCACCAGCAGAGATGTTGCCGGTGAGCAGTTCTTC.

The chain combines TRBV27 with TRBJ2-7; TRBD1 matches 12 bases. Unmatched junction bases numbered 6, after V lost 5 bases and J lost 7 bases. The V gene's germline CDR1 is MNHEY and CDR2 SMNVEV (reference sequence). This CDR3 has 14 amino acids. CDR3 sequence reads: CASSGDRGRLEQYF. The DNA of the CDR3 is TGTGCCAGCAGTGGGGACAGGGGGCGCTTGGAGCAGTACTTC.

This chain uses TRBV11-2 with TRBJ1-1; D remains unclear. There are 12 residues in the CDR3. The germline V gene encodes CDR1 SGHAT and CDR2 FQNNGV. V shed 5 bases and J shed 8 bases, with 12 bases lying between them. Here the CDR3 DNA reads TGTGCCAGCAGCCCCGCCTCGCGGGAAGCTTTCTTT. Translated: CASSPASREAFF. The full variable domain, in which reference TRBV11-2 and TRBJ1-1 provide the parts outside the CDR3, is EAGVAQSPRYKIIEKRQSVAFWCNPISGHATLYWYQQILGQGPKLLIQFQNNGVVDDSQLPKDRFSAERLKGVDSTLKIQPAKLEDSAVYLCASSPASREAFFGQGTRLTVV.

CDR3 bases: TGTGCCAGCAGCGTAGGCGTGGGAGGCTACGAGCAGTACTTC. Translation gives CASSVGVGGYEQYF. The chain is built from TRBV9 and TRBJ2-7, with a weak D call TRBD2 (6 bases). Germline CDR1 SGDLS, CDR2 YYNGEE. V lost 0 bases, J lost 3 bases, and 10 bases lay in between. The CDR3 length is 14 residues.

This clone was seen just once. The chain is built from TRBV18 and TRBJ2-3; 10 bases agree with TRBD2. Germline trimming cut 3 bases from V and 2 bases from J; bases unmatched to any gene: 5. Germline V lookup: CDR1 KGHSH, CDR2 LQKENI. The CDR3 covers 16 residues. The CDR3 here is CASSPIAGGATDTQYF. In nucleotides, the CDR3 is TGTGCCAGCTCACCCATAGCGGGGGGTGCCACAGATACGCAGTATTTT.

CDR3 region: CASTPVGRASDTQYF. The DNA for the CDR3 is TGTGCCAGTACGCCTGTCGGGAGGGCCTCAGATACGCAGTATTTT. The gene calls are TRBV19 and TRBJ2-3; 8 bases line up with TRBD2. The CDR3 runs to 15 residues. V gave up 7 bases and J gave up 4 bases; unmatched junction bases: 10. Germline V lookup: CDR1 LNHDA, CDR2 SQIVND (reference sequence).

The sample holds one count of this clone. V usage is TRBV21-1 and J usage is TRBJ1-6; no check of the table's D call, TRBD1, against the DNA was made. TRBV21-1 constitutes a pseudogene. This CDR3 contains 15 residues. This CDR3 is CASSTLRDRVSPLHF. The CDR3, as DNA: TGTGCCAGCAGCACTCTCCGGGACAGGGTTTCACCCCTCCACTTT.

For the CDR3, the DNA is TGTGCCAGCAGAAAAGACAGGGGGAACTATGGCTACACCTTC. Protein: CASRKDRGNYGYTF. V usage is TRBV6-5 and J usage is TRBJ1-2; TRBD1 agrees at 9 bases. The germline CDR1 and CDR2 sequences are MNHEY and SVGAGI. Losses at the gene ends were 6 bases for V and 2 bases for J; bases not matched to a gene: 4. The CDR3 extends over 14 amino acids.